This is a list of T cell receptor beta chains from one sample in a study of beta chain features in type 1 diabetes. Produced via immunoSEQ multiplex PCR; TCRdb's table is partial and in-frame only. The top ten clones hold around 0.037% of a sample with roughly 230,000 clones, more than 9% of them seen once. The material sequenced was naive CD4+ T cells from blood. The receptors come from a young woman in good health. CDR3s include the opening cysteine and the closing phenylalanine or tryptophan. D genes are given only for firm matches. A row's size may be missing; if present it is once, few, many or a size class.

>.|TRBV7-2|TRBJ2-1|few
CASSLGDFYNEQFF
TGTGCCAGCAGCCTCGGGGACTTCTACAATGAGCAGTTCTTC
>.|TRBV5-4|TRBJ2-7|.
CASSLATRSDSTYEQYF
TGTGCCAGCAGCTTGGCAACTCGTTCGGACAGCACCTACGAGCAGTACTTC
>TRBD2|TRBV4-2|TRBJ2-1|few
CASSQDGTSGGRMDEQFF
TGTGCCAGCAGCCAAGATGGGACTAGCGGGGGAAGGATGGATGAGCAGTTCTTC
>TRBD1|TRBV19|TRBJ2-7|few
CASSTAGGDEQYF
TGTGCCAGTAGTACCGCAGGGGGCGACGAGCAGTACTTC
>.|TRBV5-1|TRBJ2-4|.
CASSLVAGKNIQYF
TGCGCCAGCAGCTTGGTTGCGGGGAAAAACATTCAGTACTTC
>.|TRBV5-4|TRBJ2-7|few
CASSLRLAYEQYF
TGTGCCAGCAGCTTGCGACTAGCCTACGAGCAGTACTTC
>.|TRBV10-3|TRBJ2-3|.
CAISQSRSHTDTQYF
TGTGCCATCAGTCAGAGCCGGAGCCACACAGATACGCAGTATTTT
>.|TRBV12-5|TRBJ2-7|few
CASGLVLRQDSYEQYF
TGTGCTAGTGGTTTGGTACTCAGGCAGGACTCCTACGAGCAGTACTTC
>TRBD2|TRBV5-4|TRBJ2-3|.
CASSSLAGGSDTQYF
TGTGCCAGCAGCTCACTAGCGGGGGGATCAGATACGCAGTATTTT
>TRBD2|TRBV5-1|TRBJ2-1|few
CASRPSGSLAYNEQFF
TGCGCCAGCAGGCCTAGCGGGAGTTTAGCCTACAATGAGCAGTTCTTC
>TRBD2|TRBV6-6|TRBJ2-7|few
CASSYSRTSGPYEQYF
TGTGCCAGCAGTTACTCGAGGACTAGCGGGCCCTACGAGCAGTACTTC
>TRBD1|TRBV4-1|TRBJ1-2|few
CASSQPGQGGYGYTF
TGCGCCAGCAGCCAACCGGGACAGGGGGGCTATGGCTACACCTTC
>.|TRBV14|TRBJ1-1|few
CASSQAGAVTAFF
TGTGCCAGCAGCCAAGCAGGGGCCGTGACAGCTTTCTTT
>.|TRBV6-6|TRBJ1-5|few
CASTLPGLNDQPQHF
TGTGCCAGCACCCTACCGGGACTGAACGATCAGCCCCAGCATTTT
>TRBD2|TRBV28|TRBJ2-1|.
CASSSGGTYNEQFF
TGTGCCAGCAGTTCCGGGGGGACGTATAATGAGCAGTTCTTC
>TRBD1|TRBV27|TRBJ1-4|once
CASSLLGQVNEKLFF
TGTGCCAGCAGTTTGTTGGGACAGGTCAATGAAAAACTGTTTTTT